The present TCR beta chain was sequenced within a study of brain metastases from non-small cell lung cancer. Whole-study findings and limits: Compared with their matched primary tumors, roughly 67% of brain metastases showed expanded T-cell clones.

About this clone itself: Its antigen is as yet unknown.

Deletions cut 3 bases from V and 9 bases from J, with 9 bases between. This CDR3 has 12 residues. The protocol was immunoSEQ multiplex PCR, while the TCRdb copy is restricted to in-frame clones and leaves out a portion. The sample shows about 4,500 clones, approximately 85% of them seen only once. V and J are TRBV12-3 or TRBV12-4 and TRBJ1-5; D unclear. The sequence was obtained from a donor older than 35 with non-small cell lung cancer. Sequenced input: primary lung tumor tissue. CDR3 coding DNA: TGTGCCAGCAGTTTGGAGGGCTTGCCCCAGCATTTT. Residues: CASSLEGLPQHF.